The following is a TCR beta chain sequence with its context. The entry originates in a study of CD8 T cells in Susac syndrome. The V gene's germline CDR1 is MNHNS and CDR2 SASEGT. The CDR3 has 15 residues. Trimming cost V 2 bases and J 0 bases; bases outside gene matches: 3. RNA amounts of about 0.5 to 1 ug underwent reverse transcription with random hexamers. An immunoSEQ multiplex PCR generated amplified TCR beta CDR3 products spanning 54 Vbeta and 13 Jbeta. TCRdb itself ran the immunoSEQ multiplex PCR reads through MiXCR, one entry per CDR3 protein. Altogether 250,000 to 300,000 distinct CDR3 sequences are present, around 83% being singletons, with the ten largest covering approximately 0.11%.

The TCR comes from a human donor with multiple sclerosis. What was sequenced was CD8+ T cells from PBMCs. The rearrangement joins TRBV6-1 to TRBJ2-7; TRBD2 aligns across 8 bases. The CDR3 sequence: CASSELAGSSYEQYF. Here the CDR3 DNA reads TGTGCCAGCAGTGAACTAGCGGGCTCCTCCTACGAGCAGTACTTC.